The entry below gives a single TCR beta chain sequence along with its context. This specimen comes from a study of blood T cell repertoires in COVID-19. The J segment lost 0 bases and the V segment lost 3 bases, leaving 14 bases of the junction unmatched. The germline V gene has CDR1 DFQATT and CDR2 SNEGSKA (reference sequence). The CDR3 covers 17 residues. The method was immunoSEQ multiplex PCR; TCRdb's version includes in-frame clones alone and lacks a portion of them. The sample includes about 260,000 clones, 70% to 90% of them seen just once. The rearrangement links TRBV20-1 to TRBJ2-7; 7 nucleotides line up with TRBD1. The TCR was taken from a woman aged 50 to 60 with acute or convalescent COVID-19. Sequencing was carried out using peripheral blood. The CDR3 protein is CSASPVATGQISYEQYF. In nucleotides, the CDR3 is TGCAGTGCTAGTCCGGTCGCGACAGGGCAAATCTCCTACGAGCAGTACTTC.